The next 21 T cell receptor beta chains were all read from a single sample in a study of human T cells and chemical hapten exposure. Time point indicated: patch test 3, about 24 weeks after DPC sensitization. This sample's treatment: therapeutic diphenylcyclopropenone sensitization with weekly scalp DPC. TCRdb processed the RACE reads anew with MiXCR; each CDR3 protein has one entry. The sample has about 160,000 distinct CDR3 sequences; about 27% are singletons. The sequencing used whole blood, collected in connection with sensitization to the hapten diphenylcyclopropenone (DPC). The receptors stem from a woman younger than 30 with alopecia areata. Some clones in this sample may be carry-over from other donors' samples.

This clonotype was observed a few times. The chain carries TRBV11-1 and TRBJ2-3; tentatively, D is TRBD1 (5 bases). The V end was cut by 5 bases, the J end by 9 bases, with 21 bases between. Germline assignment: CDR1 SGHAT and CDR2 FQDESV (reference sequence). This CDR3 contains 15 residues. CDR3 residues: CASSTTVVAPGTQYF. The CDR3 nucleotides are TGTGCCAGCAGCACGACCGTCGTGGCCCCAGGGACGCAGTATTTT.

This clonotype has only one observation. The chain couples TRBV18 to TRBJ1-4; D is unresolved. The germline V gene encodes CDR1 KGHSH and CDR2 LQKENI. The V and J ends lost 1 base and 14 bases respectively, with 11 bases between them. The length of the CDR3 is 12 residues. In DNA form, the CDR3 reads TGTGCCAGCTCACCACGGTACAGTGGGCTGTTTTTT. Encoded protein: CASSPRYSGLFF. The complete variable domain, with remaining parts taken from reference TRBV18 and TRBJ1-4, reads NAGVMQNPRHLVRRRGQEARLRCSPMKGHSHVYWYRQLPEEGLKFMVYLQKENIIDESGMPKERFSAEFPKEGPSILRIQQVVRGDSAAYFCASSPRYSGLFFGSGTQLSVL.

A few counts support this clonotype. The chain employs TRBV19 and TRBJ2-3; D is perhaps TRBD1 (6 bases). The CDR3 consists of 15 residues. Germline V gives CDR1 LNHDA, CDR2 SQIVND (reference sequence). V was clipped by 6 bases and J by 1 base, with 14 bases between them. The CDR3 reads CASSLDSGRTDTQYF. The CDR3 nucleotides read TGTGCCAGTAGCCTGGACAGCGGACGCACAGATACGCAGTATTTT.

This clonotype was recorded a few times. The J gene is TRBJ1-2, the V gene TRBV29-1; D is possibly TRBD1 (6 bases). Germline CDR1 reads SQVTM; CDR2 reads ANQGSEA. The CDR3 covers 15 residues. Trimming took off 2 bases at V and 4 bases at J, with 17 bases between the two ends. The CDR3 region has the DNA TGCAGCGTTGAAAACTTACAGGGAATGCCCTATGGCTACACCTTC. Encoded protein: CSVENLQGMPYGYTF.

This rearrangement joins TRBV4-3 to TRBJ2-1; no firm D call. Trimming shortened V by 0 bases and J by 0 bases, and 6 bases separated the two germline ends. The CDR3 spans 15 residues. Germline loops: CDR1 LGHNA, CDR2 YSLEER. The CDR3, as DNA: TGCGCCAGCAGCCAAGATAGGAGCTCCTACAATGAGCAGTTCTTC. Translation: CASSQDRSSYNEQFF.

This clonotype was seen a handful of times. The V gene is TRBV12-3 or TRBV12-4, the J gene TRBJ2-6, with D unresolved. The CDR3 consists of 15 residues. Trimming removed 2 bases at V and 0 bases at J, with 5 bases between. Here the CDR3 reads CASSLSPSGANVLTF. CDR3 sequence (DNA): TGTGCCAGCAGTTTATCCCCCTCTGGGGCCAACGTCCTGACTTTC.

This chain joins TRBV4-2 and TRBJ1-2, with D perhaps matching TRBD1 (5 bases). V lost 6 bases and J 3 bases, leaving 17 bases between the germline ends. CDR3 length equals 15 residues. Germline assignment: CDR1 LGHNA and CDR2 YNFKEQ. The CDR3 nucleotides read TGTGCCAGCAGACCATCATCCGGGACGGACTATGGCTACACCTTC. It yields the protein CASRPSSGTDYGYTF.

J is TRBJ2-2 and V is TRBV25-1; D uncertain. This CDR3 has 12 residues. V lost 5 bases and J lost 3, with 4 bases in between. Germline V gives CDR1 MGHDK, CDR2 SYGVNS. This CDR3 reads CASSFHTGELFF. In DNA form, the CDR3 reads TGTGCCAGCAGTTTTCACACCGGGGAGCTGTTTTTT.

This clonotype was seen ten or more times. The rearrangement links TRBV30 to TRBJ2-3; D may be TRBD2 (6 bases). This CDR3 region has 13 residues. Germline values: CDR1 GTSNPN, CDR2 SVGIG (reference sequence). The V gene lost 4 bases and the J gene lost 2 bases, with 10 bases spanning the gap. The CDR3 reads CAWTGGNTDTQYF. In nucleotides, the CDR3 is TGTGCCTGGACCGGGGGAAACACAGATACGCAGTATTTT.

In DNA, the CDR3 is TGCGCCAGCAGCTTGGAGGACAGGGGGTATGACACCGGGGAGCTGTTTTTT. Residues: CASSLEDRGYDTGELFF. The chain carries TRBV5-1 and TRBJ2-2; 10 positions match TRBD1. Unmatched junction bases numbered 5, after V lost 0 bases and J lost 3 bases. Germline CDR1 SGHRS, CDR2 YFSETQ. The CDR3 extends over 17 amino acids.

V and J are TRBV19 and TRBJ1-5, with D tentatively TRBD1 (5 bases). Between the trimmed V and J ends, which lost 6 bases and 3 bases, there was a span of 18 bases. The germline V gene encodes CDR1 LNHDA and CDR2 SQIVND (reference sequence). CDR3 length equals 16 residues. The CDR3 bases are TGTGCCAGTAGCCCCGATGGAAGGGGCCCCAATCAGCCCCAGCATTTT. It translates to CASSPDGRGPNQPQHF.

In this sample, this clonotype turned up a few times. The gene calls are TRBV4-3 and TRBJ2-2; D is possibly TRBD2 (6 bases). The germline V gene encodes CDR1 LGHNA and CDR2 YSLEER. The length of the CDR3 is 14 residues. Trimming took off 4 bases at V and 6 bases at J, with 12 bases between the two ends. CDR3 protein: CASSREGEAGELFF. The CDR3 nucleotides are TGCGCCAGCAGCCGGGAAGGGGAGGCCGGGGAGCTGTTTTTT.

This clonotype was seen a handful of times. The CDR3 region is CSRTSGGTISYNEQFF. The CDR3 DNA reads as TGCAGCAGGACTAGCGGGGGGACCATTTCCTACAATGAGCAGTTCTTC. The chain recombines TRBV20-1 with TRBJ2-1, with 14 bases fitting TRBD2. CDR1 DFQATT and CDR2 SNEGSKA come from the germline V gene (reference sequence). The CDR3 sequence is 16 residues long.

V gene TRBV5-1 combines with J gene TRBJ1-4, with TRBD1 as a possible D gene (5 bases). Trimming took off 0 bases at V and 14 bases at J, with 23 bases between the two ends. CDR1 and CDR2 (germline): SGHRS, YFSETQ. The CDR3 is 16 residues long. CDR3 sequence reads: CASSLAIIGDVSHLFF. The CDR3 bases are TGCGCCAGCAGCTTGGCCATTATCGGGGACGTGTCACACCTGTTTTTT.

The chain recombines TRBV29-1 with TRBJ1-1; D uncertain. CDR1 is SQVTM, CDR2 ANQGSEA, per germline. Deletions cut 6 bases from V and 0 bases from J, with 17 bases between. This CDR3 is 15 amino acids long. DNA for the CDR3: TGCAGCGTCCGTCTTGAGGCCATTATGAACACTGAAGCTTTCTTT. The encoded protein is CSVRLEAIMNTEAFF. The entire variable domain, with the rest obtained from reference TRBV29-1 and TRBJ1-1, is as follows: SAVISQKPSRDICQRGTSLTIQCQVDSQVTMMFWYRQQPGQSLTLIATANQGSEATYESGFVIDKFPISRPNLTFSTLTVSNMSPEDSSIYLCSVRLEAIMNTEAFFGQGTRLTVV.

The chain carries TRBV20-1 and TRBJ1-2; tentative D call: TRBD1 (5 bases). The CDR3 runs to 13 residues. Germline CDR1 and CDR2: DFQATT and SNEGSKA (reference sequence). The V end was cut by 6 bases, the J end by 2 bases, with 13 bases between. CDR3 in amino acids: CSANPQGNYGYTF. For the CDR3, the DNA is TGCAGTGCCAACCCCCAGGGAAACTATGGCTACACCTTC.

This sequence joins TRBV12-3 or TRBV12-4 and TRBJ2-3; D is perhaps TRBD1 (6 bases). The CDR3 is 15 residues long. Trimming removed 6 bases from V and 6 bases from J, with 19 bases in between. The CDR3 region has the DNA TGTGCCAGCAGCCAGACGGGCAGCCAGGGGGATACGCAGTATTTT. Protein product: CASSQTGSQGDTQYF.

This chain links TRBV20-1 with TRBJ2-1; no clear D gene. Germline CDR1 DFQATT, CDR2 SNEGSKA (reference sequence). Trimming removed 0 bases from V and 7 bases from J, with 16 bases in between. This CDR3 has 15 residues. In DNA form, the CDR3 reads TGCAGTGCTAGAGATCCTACAACCTCCAGGAATGAGCAGTTCTTC. As protein: CSARDPTTSRNEQFF.

This clonotype was observed a few times. This chain connects TRBV9 to TRBJ2-1; 8 nucleotides match TRBD2. The V and J ends lost 4 bases and 2 bases, in that order; junction bases with no gene match: 8. There are 16 residues in the CDR3. CDR1 SGDLS and CDR2 YYNGEE come from the germline V gene. CDR3 DNA: TGTGCCAGCAGCCAAGCGGGAGAACATGCCTACAATGAGCAGTTCTTC. Translation: CASSQAGEHAYNEQFF.

As for this clonotype: At one of its ends the junction is not consistent with the germline gene, which may arise from a read error. This chain links TRBV25-1 with TRBJ2-7; D ambiguous. This CDR3 is built from 12 residues. Germline assignment: CDR1 MGHDK and CDR2 SYGVNS. DNA for the CDR3: TGTGCCAGCAGTGCGGGCTCCAACGAGCAGTACTTC. Translating gives CASSAGSNEQYF.

The CDR3 is CASWGGLYNEQFF. The CDR3 coding sequence is TGTGCCAGCTGGGGGGGCCTTTACAATGAGCAGTTCTTC. This chain connects TRBV7-2 to TRBJ2-1, with a tentative D call TRBD2 (7 bases). The CDR3 totals 13 residues. Trimming stripped 8 bases from V and 4 bases from J, with 12 bases between. In germline, CDR1 is SGHTA, CDR2 FQGNSA.